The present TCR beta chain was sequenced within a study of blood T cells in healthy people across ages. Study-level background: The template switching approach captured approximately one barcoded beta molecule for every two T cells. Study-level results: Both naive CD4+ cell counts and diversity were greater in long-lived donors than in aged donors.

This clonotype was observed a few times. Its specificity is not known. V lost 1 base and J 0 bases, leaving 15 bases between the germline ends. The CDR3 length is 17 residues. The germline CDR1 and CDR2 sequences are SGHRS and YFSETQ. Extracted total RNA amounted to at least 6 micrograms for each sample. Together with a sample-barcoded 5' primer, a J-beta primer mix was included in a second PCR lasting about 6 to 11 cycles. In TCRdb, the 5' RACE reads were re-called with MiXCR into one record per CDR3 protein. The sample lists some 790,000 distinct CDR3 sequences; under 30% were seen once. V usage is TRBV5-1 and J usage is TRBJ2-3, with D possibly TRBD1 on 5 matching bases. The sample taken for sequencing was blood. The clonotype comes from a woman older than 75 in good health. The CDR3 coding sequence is TGCGCCAGCAGCTTGTACCCGACAGTCGAAAGCACAGATACGCAGTATTTT. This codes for CASSLYPTVESTDTQYF. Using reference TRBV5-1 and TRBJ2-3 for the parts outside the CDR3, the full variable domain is KAGVTQTPRYLIKTRGQQVTLSCSPISGHRSVSWYQQTPGQGLQFLFEYFSETQRNKGNFPGRFSGRQFSNSRSEMNVSTLELGDSALYLCASSLYPTVESTDTQYFGPGTRLTVL.